The rows below give T cell receptor beta chains drawn from one sample of a study of T and B cells in COVID-19 patients. TCRdb itself ran the multiplex PCR reads through MiXCR, one entry per CDR3 protein. The table shows roughly 15,000 distinct CDR3 sequences, with 25% to 35% occurring only once. The specimen was blood. These receptor sequences come from a human donor who had recovered from COVID-19. Both conserved end residues are part of each CDR3. The size field is filled for only some rows; it gives once, few, many or a size class.

clone_size | j_call | v_call | cdr3_aa
few | TRBJ1-5 | TRBV6-1 | CASSDLGANQPQHF
- | TRBJ2-7 | TRBV5-1 | CASRGQTLYEQYF
medium-sized | TRBJ2-2 | TRBV19 | CASNPLMDTGELFF
medium-sized | TRBJ2-7 | TRBV29-1 | CSVRTSGSRYEQYF
few | TRBJ2-1 | TRBV7-2 | CASSPTSGVREQFF
- | TRBJ2-7 | TRBV19 | CASSIWGADYEQYF
few | TRBJ2-1 | TRBV6-1 | CASSPGYSYNEQFF
- | TRBJ2-2 | TRBV7-2 | CASSFHGTGGVGELFF
- | TRBJ2-6 | TRBV4-3 | CASSPSLPHRAGANVLTF
- | TRBJ2-1 | TRBV24-1 | CATSDLPGLGYNEQFF
many | TRBJ2-3 | TRBV6-5 | CASSPGRTANTDTQYF
- | TRBJ1-1 | TRBV12-3/TRBV12-4 | CASSWTGLNTEAFF
- | TRBJ2-3 | TRBV6-5 | CASSQPDRGRSDTQYF
medium-sized | TRBJ1-4 | TRBV29-1 | CSVGTDGTNEKLFF
many | TRBJ2-2 | TRBV10-3 | CAISGQPNTGELFF
many | TRBJ2-7 | TRBV6-5 | CASSTPGHLYEQYF
many | TRBJ2-5 | TRBV6-6 | CASSYSSIEGPGGETQYF